The 8 T cell receptor beta chains presented below share a single source sample, sequenced in a study of technical replicates of blood from a few donors. Generated by immunoSEQ multiplex PCR, the TCRdb table keeps only in-frame clones and is missing some. The profile shows 67,000 or so clones, around 95% of them singletons. The sample consisted of T cells isolated from PBMCs. The source is a human donor in good health.

The genes are TRBV28 and TRBJ1-2; D not resolved. CDR3 length: 15 amino acids. The germline gives CDR1 MDHEN, CDR2 SYDVKM. The ends were cut back, 3 bases at V and 0 bases at J, with 11 bases in the middle. CDR3 in DNA: TGTGCCAGCAGTTTGGCAGGTGAAGCTAACTATGGCTACACCTTC. Protein: CASSLAGEANYGYTF.

This clone was recorded once. The chain joins TRBV18 to TRBJ2-7; 7 nucleotides match TRBD1. This CDR3 has 14 residues. V lost 3 bases, J lost 3 bases, and 5 bases stayed unmatched. Germline V gene data show CDR1 as KGHSH and CDR2 as LQKENI. The CDR3 spells CASSPGTVFYEQYF. Written as DNA, the CDR3 is TGTGCCAGCTCACCCGGGACAGTTTTCTACGAGCAGTACTTC.

CDR3 in DNA: TGCGCCAGCAGCCCCGGACAGGGGGCTCTCAATGAGCAGTTCTTC. It translates to CASSPGQGALNEQFF. The chain links TRBV5-1 to TRBJ2-1, with 11 bases that match TRBD1. The junction had 6 bases not matched to a gene; V was cut back by 4 bases and J by 6 bases. Germline CDR1 SGHRS, CDR2 YFSETQ. The CDR3 is 15 amino acids.

The chain employs TRBV5-1 and TRBJ1-2, with D possibly being TRBD1 (5 bases). Germline CDR1 reads SGHRS; CDR2 reads YFSETQ. The CDR3 totals 14 residues. Trimming took off 0 bases at V and 4 bases at J, with 10 bases between the two ends. In DNA form, the CDR3 reads TGCGCCAGCAGCTTGGGGGGGGAGAGCTATGGCTACACCTTC. The encoded protein is CASSLGGESYGYTF.

The chain is built from TRBV10-1 and TRBJ2-5; no firm D call. V lost 2 bases and J 1 base, leaving 5 bases between the germline ends. The germline gives CDR1 WNHNN, CDR2 SYGVQD (reference sequence). The CDR3 extends over 13 amino acids. The DNA of the CDR3 is TGCGCCAGCAGTGAGAACAGCCAAGAGACCCAGTACTTC. Protein sequence: CASSENSQETQYF.

V gene TRBV7-6 combines with J gene TRBJ1-1, with D tentatively TRBD1 (6 bases). The CDR3 contains 14 residues. V was pared by 6 bases and J by 3 bases, with 14 bases between. CDR1 and CDR2 (germline): SGHVS, FNYEAQ. The CDR3 loop reads CASRHRELDTEAFF. In nucleotides, the CDR3 is TGTGCCAGCAGACACAGGGAATTGGACACTGAAGCTTTCTTT. Based on the CDR3 plus reference TRBV7-6 and TRBJ1-1, the full variable domain is GAGVSQSPRYKVTKRGQDVALRCDPISGHVSLYWYRQALGQGPEFLTYFNYEAQQDKSGLPNDRFSAERPEGSISTLTIQRTEQRDSAMYRCASRHRELDTEAFFGQGTRLTVV.

V and J are TRBV9 and TRBJ1-1; 11 bases are a match to TRBD1. V lost 3 bases, J lost 4 bases, and 14 bases stayed unmatched. Germline-derived CDR1 and CDR2 are SGDLS and YYNGEE. The CDR3 totals 18 residues. In DNA form, the CDR3 reads TGTGCCAGCAGCGGACAGATCAGAGGGACAGGGGGTCCCACTGAAGCTTTCTTT. This translates into CASSGQIRGTGGPTEAFF. Variable domain in full (rest from reference TRBV9 and TRBJ1-1): DSGVTQTPKHLITATGQRVTLRCSPRSGDLSVYWYQQSLDQGLQFLIQYYNGEERAKGNILERFSAQQFPDLHSELNLSSLELGDSALYFCASSGQIRGTGGPTEAFFGQGTRLTVV.

The chain uses TRBV28 and TRBJ1-1; TRBD1 agrees at 7 bases. Germline V lookup: CDR1 MDHEN, CDR2 SYDVKM. Losses at the gene ends were 4 bases for V and 1 base for J; bases not matched to a gene: 12. The CDR3 length is 17 residues. The CDR3 nucleotides are TGTGCCAGCAGTTCGCTCGGACAGGCCCCGACGAACACTGAAGCTTTCTTT. Its protein product is CASSSLGQAPTNTEAFF.